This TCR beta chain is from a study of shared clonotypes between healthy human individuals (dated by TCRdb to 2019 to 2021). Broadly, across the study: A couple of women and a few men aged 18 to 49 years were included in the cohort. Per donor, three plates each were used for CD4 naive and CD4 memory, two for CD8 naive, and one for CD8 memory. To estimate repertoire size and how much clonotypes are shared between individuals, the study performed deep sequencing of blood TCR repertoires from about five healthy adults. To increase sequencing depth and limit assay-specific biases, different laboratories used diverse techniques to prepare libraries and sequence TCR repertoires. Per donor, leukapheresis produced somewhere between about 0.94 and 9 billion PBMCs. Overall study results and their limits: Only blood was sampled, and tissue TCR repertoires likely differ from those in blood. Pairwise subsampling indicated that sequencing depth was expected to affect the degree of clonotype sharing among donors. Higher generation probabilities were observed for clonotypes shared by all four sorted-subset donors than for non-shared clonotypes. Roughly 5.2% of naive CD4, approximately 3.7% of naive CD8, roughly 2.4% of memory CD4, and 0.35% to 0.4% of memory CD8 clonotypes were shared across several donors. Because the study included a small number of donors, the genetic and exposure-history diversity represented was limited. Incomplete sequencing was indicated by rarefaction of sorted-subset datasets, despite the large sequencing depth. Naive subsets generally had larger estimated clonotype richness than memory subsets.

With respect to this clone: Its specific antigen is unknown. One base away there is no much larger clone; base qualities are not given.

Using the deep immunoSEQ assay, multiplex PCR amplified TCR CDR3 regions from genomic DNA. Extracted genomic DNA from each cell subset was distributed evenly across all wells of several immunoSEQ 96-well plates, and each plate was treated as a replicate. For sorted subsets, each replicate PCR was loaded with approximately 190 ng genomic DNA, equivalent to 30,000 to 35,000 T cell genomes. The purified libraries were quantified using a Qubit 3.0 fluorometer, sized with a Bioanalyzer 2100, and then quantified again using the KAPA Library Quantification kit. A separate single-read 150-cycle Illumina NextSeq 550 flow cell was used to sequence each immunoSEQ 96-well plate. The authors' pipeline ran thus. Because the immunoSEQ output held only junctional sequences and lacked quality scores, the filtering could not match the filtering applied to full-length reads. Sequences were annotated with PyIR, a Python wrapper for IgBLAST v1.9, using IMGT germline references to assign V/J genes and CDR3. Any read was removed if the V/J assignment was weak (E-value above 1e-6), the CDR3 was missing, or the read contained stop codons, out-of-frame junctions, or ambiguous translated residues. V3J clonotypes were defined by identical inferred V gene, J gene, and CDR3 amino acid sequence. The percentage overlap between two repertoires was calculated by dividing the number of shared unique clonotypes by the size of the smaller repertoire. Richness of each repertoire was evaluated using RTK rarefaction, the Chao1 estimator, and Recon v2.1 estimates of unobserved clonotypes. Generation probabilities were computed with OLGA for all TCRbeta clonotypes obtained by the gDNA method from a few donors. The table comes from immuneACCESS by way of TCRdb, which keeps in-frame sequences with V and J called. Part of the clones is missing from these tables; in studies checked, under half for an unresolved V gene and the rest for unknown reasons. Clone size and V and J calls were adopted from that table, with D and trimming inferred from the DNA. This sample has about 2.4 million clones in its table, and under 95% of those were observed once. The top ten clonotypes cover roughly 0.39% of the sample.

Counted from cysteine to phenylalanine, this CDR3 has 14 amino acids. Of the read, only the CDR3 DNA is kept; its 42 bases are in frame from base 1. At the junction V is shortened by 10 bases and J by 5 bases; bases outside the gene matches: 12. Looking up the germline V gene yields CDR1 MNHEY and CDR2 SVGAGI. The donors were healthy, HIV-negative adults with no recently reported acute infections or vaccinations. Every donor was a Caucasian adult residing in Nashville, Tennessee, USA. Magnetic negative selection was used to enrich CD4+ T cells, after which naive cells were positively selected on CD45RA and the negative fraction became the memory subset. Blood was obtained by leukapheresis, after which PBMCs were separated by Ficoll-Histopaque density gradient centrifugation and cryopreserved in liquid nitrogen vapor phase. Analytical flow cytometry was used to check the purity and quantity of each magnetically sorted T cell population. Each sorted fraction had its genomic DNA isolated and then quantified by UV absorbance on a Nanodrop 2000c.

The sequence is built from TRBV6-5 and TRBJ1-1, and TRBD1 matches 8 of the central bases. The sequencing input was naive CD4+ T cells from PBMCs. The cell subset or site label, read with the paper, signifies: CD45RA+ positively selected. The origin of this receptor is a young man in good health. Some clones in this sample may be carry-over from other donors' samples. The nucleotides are TGTGCCACCAACAGGGGGGGGAGGGGGACTGAAGCTTTCTTT. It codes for CATNRGGRGTEAFF.